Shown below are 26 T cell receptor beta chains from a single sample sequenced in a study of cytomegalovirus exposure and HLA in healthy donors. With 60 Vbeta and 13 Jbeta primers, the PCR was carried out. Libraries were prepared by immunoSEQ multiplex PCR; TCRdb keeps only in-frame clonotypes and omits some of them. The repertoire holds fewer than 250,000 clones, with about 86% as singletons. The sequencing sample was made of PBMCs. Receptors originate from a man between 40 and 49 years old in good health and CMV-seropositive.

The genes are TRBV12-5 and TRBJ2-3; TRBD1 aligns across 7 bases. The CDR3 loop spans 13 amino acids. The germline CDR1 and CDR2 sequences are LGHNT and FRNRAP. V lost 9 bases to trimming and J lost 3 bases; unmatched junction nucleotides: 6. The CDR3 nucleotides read TGTGCTAGCAAGGGGGCGTTGACAGATACGCAGTATTTT. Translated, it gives CASKGALTDTQYF.

The CDR3 nucleotides are TGTGCCAGCACCACGAACAGAGACTATGGCTACACCTTC. Amino acids: CASTTNRDYGYTF. The genes are TRBV28 and TRBJ1-2; no firm D call. Germline assignment: CDR1 MDHEN and CDR2 SYDVKM. The ends were cut back, 7 bases at V and 3 bases at J, with 12 bases in the middle. The CDR3 runs to 13 residues.

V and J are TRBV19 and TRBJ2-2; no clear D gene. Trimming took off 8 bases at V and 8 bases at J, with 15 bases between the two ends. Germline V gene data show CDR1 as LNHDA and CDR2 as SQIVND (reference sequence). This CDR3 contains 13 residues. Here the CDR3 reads CASSSEQLGELFF. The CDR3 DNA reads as TGTGCCAGTTCCTCGGAACAGTTAGGGGAGCTGTTTTTT.

The CDR3: CSVDWEIAGGTQYF. The CDR3 DNA reads TGCAGCGTTGATTGGGAAATAGCAGGGGGTACGCAGTATTTT. This chain links TRBV29-1 with TRBJ2-3; 7 bases match TRBD1. The CDR3 covers 14 residues. Looked up from germline, CDR1 is SQVTM and CDR2 is ANQGSEA. The J segment lost 8 bases and the V segment lost 3 bases, leaving 11 bases of the junction unmatched.

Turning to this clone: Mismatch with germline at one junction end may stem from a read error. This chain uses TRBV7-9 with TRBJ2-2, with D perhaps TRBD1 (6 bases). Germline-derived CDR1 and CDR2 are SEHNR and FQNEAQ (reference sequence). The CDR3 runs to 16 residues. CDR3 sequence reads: CSSSLGQLSSTGELFF. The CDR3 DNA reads TGTTCCAGCAGCCTTGGACAGCTAAGTTCCACCGGGGAGCTGTTTTTT.

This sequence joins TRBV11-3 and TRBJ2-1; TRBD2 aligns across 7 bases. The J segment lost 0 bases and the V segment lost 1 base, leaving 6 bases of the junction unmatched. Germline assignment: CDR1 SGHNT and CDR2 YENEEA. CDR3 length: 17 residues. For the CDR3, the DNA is TGTGCCAGCAGCTTAGGTGGGGGGGAAACCTCCTACAATGAGCAGTTCTTC. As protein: CASSLGGGETSYNEQFF.

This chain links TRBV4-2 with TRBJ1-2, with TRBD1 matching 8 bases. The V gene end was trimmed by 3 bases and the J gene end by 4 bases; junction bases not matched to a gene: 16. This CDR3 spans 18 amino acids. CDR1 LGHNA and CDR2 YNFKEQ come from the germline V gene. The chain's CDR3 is CASSQRLSAGQDAYGYTF. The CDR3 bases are TGTGCCAGCAGCCAGCGATTAAGTGCGGGACAGGACGCCTATGGCTACACCTTC.

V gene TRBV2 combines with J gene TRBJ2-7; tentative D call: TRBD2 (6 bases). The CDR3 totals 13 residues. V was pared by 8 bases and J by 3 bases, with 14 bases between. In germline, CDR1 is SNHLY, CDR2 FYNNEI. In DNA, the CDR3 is TGTGCCAGCGCAAAGACTAGTGACTACGAGCAGTACTTC. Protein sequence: CASAKTSDYEQYF.

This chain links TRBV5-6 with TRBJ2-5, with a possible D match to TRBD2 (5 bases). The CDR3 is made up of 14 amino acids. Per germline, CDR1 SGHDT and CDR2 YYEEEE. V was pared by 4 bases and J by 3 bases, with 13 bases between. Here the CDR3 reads CASSPGPGEETQYF. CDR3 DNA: TGTGCCAGCAGCCCAGGTCCCGGGGAAGAGACCCAGTACTTC.

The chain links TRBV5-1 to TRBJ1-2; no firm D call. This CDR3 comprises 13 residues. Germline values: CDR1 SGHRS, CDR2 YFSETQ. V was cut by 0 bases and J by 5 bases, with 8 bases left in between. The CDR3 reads CASSLGSEYGYTF. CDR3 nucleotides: TGCGCCAGCAGCTTGGGGTCCGAGTATGGCTACACCTTC.

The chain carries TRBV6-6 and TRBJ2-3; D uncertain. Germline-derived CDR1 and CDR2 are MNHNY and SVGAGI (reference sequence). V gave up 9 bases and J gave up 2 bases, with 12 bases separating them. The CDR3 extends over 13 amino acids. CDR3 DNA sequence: TGTGCCAGTTGTGGGCTTGCCACAGATACGCAGTATTTT. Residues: CASCGLATDTQYF.

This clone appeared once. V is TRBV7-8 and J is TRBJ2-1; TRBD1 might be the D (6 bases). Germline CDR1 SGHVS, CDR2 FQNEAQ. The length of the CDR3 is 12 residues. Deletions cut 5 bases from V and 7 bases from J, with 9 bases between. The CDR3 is CASSGGGNEQFF. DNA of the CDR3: TGTGCCAGCAGCGGGGGCGGGAATGAGCAGTTCTTC.

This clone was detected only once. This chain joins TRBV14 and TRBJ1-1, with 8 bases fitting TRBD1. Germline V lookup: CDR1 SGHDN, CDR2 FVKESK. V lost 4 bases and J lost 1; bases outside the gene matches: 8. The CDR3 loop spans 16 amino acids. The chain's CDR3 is CASSRGDRGANTEAFF. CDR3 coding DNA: TGTGCCAGCAGCCGAGGCGACAGGGGAGCGAACACTGAAGCTTTCTTT.

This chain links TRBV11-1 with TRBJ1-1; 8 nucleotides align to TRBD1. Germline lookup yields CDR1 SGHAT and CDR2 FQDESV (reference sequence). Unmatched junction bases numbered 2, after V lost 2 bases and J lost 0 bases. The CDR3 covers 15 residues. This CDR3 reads CASSLTGGVNTEAFF. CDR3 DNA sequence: TGTGCCAGCAGCTTAACAGGGGGTGTGAACACTGAAGCTTTCTTT.

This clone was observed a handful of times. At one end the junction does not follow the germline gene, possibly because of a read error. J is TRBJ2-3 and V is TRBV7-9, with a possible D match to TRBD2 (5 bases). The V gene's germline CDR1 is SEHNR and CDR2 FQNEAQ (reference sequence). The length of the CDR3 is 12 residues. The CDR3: CASSLGGFDYFF. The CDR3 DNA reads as TGTGCCAGCAGCTTAGGTGGTTTCGACTACTTTTTT.

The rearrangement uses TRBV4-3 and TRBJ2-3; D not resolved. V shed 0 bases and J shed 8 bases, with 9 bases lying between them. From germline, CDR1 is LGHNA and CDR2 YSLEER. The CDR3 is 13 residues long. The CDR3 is CASSQEPGGTQYF. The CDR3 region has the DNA TGCGCCAGCAGCCAAGAACCCGGTGGTACGCAGTATTTT.

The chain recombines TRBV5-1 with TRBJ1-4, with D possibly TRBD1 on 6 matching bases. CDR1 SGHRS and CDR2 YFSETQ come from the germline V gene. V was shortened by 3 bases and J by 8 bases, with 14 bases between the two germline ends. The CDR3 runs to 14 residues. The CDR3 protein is CASSSQGNWEKLFF. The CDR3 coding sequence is TGCGCCAGCAGCTCACAGGGAAATTGGGAAAAACTGTTTTTT.

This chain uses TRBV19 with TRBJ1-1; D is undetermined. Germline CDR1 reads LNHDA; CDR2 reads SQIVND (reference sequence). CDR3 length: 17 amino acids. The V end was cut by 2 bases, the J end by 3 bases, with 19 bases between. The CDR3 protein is CASSIRPGLRTDTEAFF. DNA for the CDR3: TGTGCCAGTAGTATACGCCCGGGGTTAAGAACGGACACTGAAGCTTTCTTT.

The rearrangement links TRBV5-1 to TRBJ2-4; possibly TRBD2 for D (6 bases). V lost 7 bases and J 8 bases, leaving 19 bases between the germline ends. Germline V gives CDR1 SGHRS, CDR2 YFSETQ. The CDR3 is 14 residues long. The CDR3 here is CASSDGGSGDIQYF. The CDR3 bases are TGCGCCAGCTCCGACGGGGGTTCCGGGGACATTCAGTACTTC.

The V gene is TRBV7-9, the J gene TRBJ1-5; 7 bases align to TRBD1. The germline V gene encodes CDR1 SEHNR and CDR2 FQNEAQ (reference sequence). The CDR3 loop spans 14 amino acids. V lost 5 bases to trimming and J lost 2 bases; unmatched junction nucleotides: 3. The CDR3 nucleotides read TGTGCCAGCAGCCCAGGGACAGGCAATCAGCCCCAGCATTTT. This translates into CASSPGTGNQPQHF.

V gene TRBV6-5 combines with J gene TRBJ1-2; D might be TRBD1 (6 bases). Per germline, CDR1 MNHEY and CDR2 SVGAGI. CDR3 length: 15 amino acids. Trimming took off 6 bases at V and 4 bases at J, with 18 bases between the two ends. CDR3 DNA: TGTGCCAGCAGAGCACAGGGTGAGGGGCCCTATGGCTACACCTTC. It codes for CASRAQGEGPYGYTF.

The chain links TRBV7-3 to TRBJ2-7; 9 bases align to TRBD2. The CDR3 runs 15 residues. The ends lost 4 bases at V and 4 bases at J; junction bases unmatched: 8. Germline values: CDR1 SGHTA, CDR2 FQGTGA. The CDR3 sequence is CASSSVAGAEYEQYF. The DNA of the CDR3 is TGTGCCAGCAGCTCGGTAGCGGGAGCGGAGTACGAGCAGTACTTC.

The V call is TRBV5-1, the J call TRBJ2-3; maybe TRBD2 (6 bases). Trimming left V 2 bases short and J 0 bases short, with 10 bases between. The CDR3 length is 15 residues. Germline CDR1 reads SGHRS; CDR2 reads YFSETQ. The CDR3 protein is CASSFTSTSTDTQYF. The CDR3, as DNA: TGCGCCAGCAGCTTTACTAGCACTAGCACAGATACGCAGTATTTT.

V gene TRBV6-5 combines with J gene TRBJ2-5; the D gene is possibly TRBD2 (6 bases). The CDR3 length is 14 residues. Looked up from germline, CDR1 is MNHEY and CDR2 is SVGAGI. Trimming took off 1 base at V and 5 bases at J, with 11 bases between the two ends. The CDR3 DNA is TGTGCCAGCAGTTACTACCTCCGGGAGGAGACCCAGTACTTC. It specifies CASSYYLREETQYF.

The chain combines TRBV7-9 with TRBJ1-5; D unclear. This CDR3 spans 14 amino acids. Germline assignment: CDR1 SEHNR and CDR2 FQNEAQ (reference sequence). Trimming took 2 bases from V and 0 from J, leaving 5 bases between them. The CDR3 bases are TGTGCCAGCAGCTTAATGAGTAGCAATCAGCCCCAGCATTTT. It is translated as CASSLMSSNQPQHF.

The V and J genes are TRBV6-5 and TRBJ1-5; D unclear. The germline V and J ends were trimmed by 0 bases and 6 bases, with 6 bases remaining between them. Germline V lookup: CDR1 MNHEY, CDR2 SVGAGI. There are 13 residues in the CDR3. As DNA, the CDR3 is TGTGCCAGCAGTTACTCGGTGAGTCAGCCCCAGCATTTT. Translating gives CASSYSVSQPQHF.